The 31 T cell receptor beta chains in this list originate from one sample, sequenced in a study of tumor-infiltrating lymphocytes in oesophageal squamous cell carcinoma. Using its own MiXCR run on the PCR reads, TCRdb lists one record per CDR3 protein. The sample lists about 12,000 distinct CDR3 sequences; about 55% were seen once. Material: esophageal tumor tissue. These TCRs come from a female donor with esophageal squamous cell carcinoma.

J is TRBJ2-2 and V is TRBV12-3 or TRBV12-4; 9 bases line up with TRBD1. The junction had 8 bases not matched to a gene; V was cut back by 5 bases and J by 1 base. The CDR3 spans 17 residues. CDR3 in amino acids: CASSIWTGALNTGELFF. CDR3 sequence (DNA): TGTGCCAGCAGTATATGGACAGGGGCGTTGAACACCGGGGAGCTGTTTTTT.

J is TRBJ2-3 and V is TRBV7-8, with D possibly being TRBD1 (6 bases). Germline V CDR1 and CDR2: SGHVS, FQNEAQ. This CDR3 region has 16 residues. The V end lost 0 bases, the J end lost 3 bases, and 13 bases lay between the germline ends. The CDR3 sequence: CASSLAGVGATDTQYF. In DNA, the CDR3 is TGTGCCAGCAGCTTAGCTGGGGTGGGGGCTACAGATACGCAGTATTTT. The whole variable domain, remainder taken from reference TRBV7-8 and TRBJ2-3, is GAGVSQSPRYKVAKRGQDVALRCDPISGHVSLFWYQQALGQGPEFLTYFQNEAQLDKSGLPSDRFFAERPEGSVSTLKIQRTQQEDSAVYLCASSLAGVGATDTQYFGPGTRLTVL.

The chain is built from TRBV7-2 and TRBJ2-3; maybe TRBD2 (7 bases). The germline V gene has CDR1 SGHTA and CDR2 FQGNSA. The CDR3 is made up of 15 amino acids. V lost 0 bases, J lost 2 bases, and 9 bases lay in between. The CDR3 here is CASSLAGGATDTQYF. CDR3 DNA: TGTGCCAGCAGCTTAGCGGGGGGGGCCACAGATACGCAGTATTTT.

V usage is TRBV12-3 or TRBV12-4 and J usage is TRBJ1-2; D ambiguous. V lost 6 bases, J lost 2 bases, and 7 bases lay in between. This CDR3 comprises 12 residues. CDR3 amino acids: CASSPGNYGYTF. The CDR3 DNA reads as TGTGCCAGCAGCCCCGGAAACTATGGCTACACCTTC.

By share, this clonotype ranks as medium-sized. V and J are TRBV6-6 and TRBJ2-7, with 8 bases matching TRBD2. V shed 0 bases and J 3 bases; nucleotides not matched to a gene: 13. The germline V gene encodes CDR1 MNHNY and CDR2 SVGAGI (reference sequence). This CDR3 contains 18 residues. As DNA, the CDR3 is TGTGCCAGCAGTTACTCCCCCAACTTATTTGCGGGAGGCTACGAGCAGTACTTC. Protein sequence: CASSYSPNLFAGGYEQYF.

This clonotype was picked up a small number of times. The J gene is TRBJ1-1, the V gene TRBV7-6; D is perhaps TRBD1 (5 bases). Germline V gene lookup returns CDR1 SGHVS and CDR2 FNYEAQ. This CDR3 has 14 residues. Deletions cut 5 bases from V and 0 bases from J, with 10 bases between. The CDR3 DNA follows: TGTGCCAGCAGCGAAAAGACAGTGAACACTGAAGCTTTCTTT. Protein: CASSEKTVNTEAFF.

This clonotype has just a few counts. The CDR3 does not end in the conserved phenylalanine or tryptophan, so this is likely a read error. No DNA is shown, since the ends of the CDR3 on it are uncertain; the CDR3 is the one TCRdb lists. The V and J genes are TRBV6-6 and TRBJ2-5; TRBD1, the table's D call, was not compared with the DNA. Germline values: CDR1 MNHNY, CDR2 SVGAGI (reference sequence). The length of the CDR3 is 18 amino acids, counting both ends. The CDR3 loop reads CASSYSQPGGNYGYTFGS.

This chain connects TRBV6-1 to TRBJ2-3; a weak D match, TRBD1 (6 bases). The CDR3 is made up of 14 amino acids. CDR1 is MNHNS and CDR2 is SASEGT in the germline V gene. V was clipped by 6 bases and J by 0 bases, with 10 bases between them. Here the CDR3 reads CASRGTFSTDTQYF. CDR3 bases: TGTGCCAGCAGGGGGACATTTAGCACAGATACGCAGTATTTT.

This clonotype showed up just once. The junction shows a germline mismatch at one end, possibly a read error. This sequence joins TRBV11-2 and TRBJ2-3; TRBD2 agrees at 9 bases. This CDR3 region has 16 residues. Germline V gene data show CDR1 as SGHAT and CDR2 as FQNNGV. CDR3 sequence reads: CASSLDMASGTETQYF. The CDR3 nucleotides are TGTGCCAGCAGCTTAGACATGGCTAGCGGGACAGAGACCCAGTACTTT.

In its sample, this clonotype was seen once. The V gene is TRBV7-2, the J gene TRBJ1-5, with TRBD1 matching 8 bases. Germline lookup yields CDR1 SGHTA and CDR2 FQGNSA. The ends lost 3 bases at V and 7 bases at J; junction bases unmatched: 8. This CDR3 is 15 amino acids long. The chain's CDR3 is CASSFGQGGWQPQHF. For the CDR3, the DNA is TGTGCCAGCAGCTTCGGACAGGGTGGTTGGCAGCCCCAGCATTTT.

The CDR3 region is CATSDTGTSGEDTQYF. The DNA for the CDR3 is TGTGCCACCAGTGATACGGGGACTAGCGGAGAAGATACGCAGTATTTT. The chain links TRBV24-1 to TRBJ2-3, with 11 bases aligning to TRBD2. V dropped 3 bases and J dropped 5; count of bases not matched to a gene: 6. The germline V gene has CDR1 KGHDR and CDR2 SFDVKD. The CDR3 runs 16 residues.

By share, this clonotype ranks as medium-sized. A much larger clonotype is one base distant, so this may be a read error. V and J are TRBV11-3 and TRBJ2-7; 9 bases match TRBD1. Germline V gives CDR1 SGHNT, CDR2 YENEEA. This CDR3 contains 16 residues. Trimming at V came to 5 bases and at J to 7 bases, leaving 15 bases not matched to a gene. The CDR3 here is CASSPRQGQGYNEQYF. CDR3 sequence (DNA): TGTGCCAGCAGCCCGCGACAGGGACAGGGATACAATGAGCAGTACTTC.

This rearrangement joins TRBV7-6 to TRBJ2-1; D may be TRBD2 (5 bases). The CDR3 covers 18 residues. Per germline, CDR1 SGHVS and CDR2 FNYEAQ. V dropped 4 bases and J dropped 0 bases, with 19 bases sitting between them. CDR3 coding DNA: TGTGCCAGCAGCTCGCTAGCTTATAGCAGAAGCTCCTACAATGAGCAGTTCTTC. This translates into CASSSLAYSRSSYNEQFF.

The rearrangement links TRBV19 to TRBJ2-3; 10 bases fit TRBD1. V gave up 4 bases and J gave up 1 base; unmatched junction bases: 5. The CDR3 extends over 16 amino acids. CDR1 and CDR2 (germline): LNHDA, SQIVND (reference sequence). CDR3 nucleotide sequence: TGTGCCAGTAGTAGTTCCGGGACAGGGGGCACAGATACGCAGTATTTT. It specifies CASSSSGTGGTDTQYF.

This clonotype was found many times. The V gene is TRBV28, the J gene TRBJ1-2; TRBD1 is a possible D gene (6 bases). CDR3 length equals 14 residues. Germline CDR1 is MDHEN and CDR2 is SYDVKM. Trimming stripped 8 bases from V and 7 bases from J, with 20 bases between. The CDR3 bases are TGTGCCAGCGGGGGGGGCGCTAATCATCGTGGCTACACCTTC. This sequence encodes CASGGGANHRGYTF.

About this clonotype: No conserved phenylalanine or tryptophan ends this CDR3, so it is likely a read error. It is unclear where the CDR3 begins or ends on the DNA, so no DNA is shown, and the CDR3 is as TCRdb lists it. This rearrangement joins TRBV6-1 to TRBJ1-6; the table names TRBD1, a call not compared with the DNA. The CDR3 contains 15 residues when both ends are counted. CDR1 MNHNS and CDR2 SASEGT come from the germline V gene. The chain's CDR3 is CASIPTGQETQYFGP.

The chain links TRBV7-2 to TRBJ2-5, with 10 positions matching TRBD2. The tail of the sequence fits TRBJ2-4 better, so the J call may be wrong. The length of the CDR3 is 17 residues. Germline assignment: CDR1 SGHTA and CDR2 FQGNSA. The CDR3, as DNA: TGTGCCAGCAGCTCGTCGACCAGCGGGAGGGCGAAAAACATTCAGTACTTC. This gives the protein CASSSSTSGRAKNIQYF.

A single count supports this clonotype. The rearrangement uses TRBV7-2 and TRBJ2-5; D assignment may be TRBD1 or TRBD2 (5 bases each). This CDR3 has 14 residues. Trimming cost V 6 bases and J 4 bases, with 15 bases left between them. CDR1 and CDR2 from the germline V gene are SGHTA and FQGNSA. The CDR3 DNA is TGTGCCAGCAGTCCTAGGGACGGAAGAGAGACCCAGTACTTC. This sequence encodes CASSPRDGRETQYF.

V usage is TRBV7-2 and J usage is TRBJ2-5, with a tentative D call TRBD1 (6 bases). Near its end, the DNA agrees better with TRBJ2-1, so the J call may be wrong. The germline V gene has CDR1 SGHTA and CDR2 FQGNSA. The length of the CDR3 is 15 residues. In DNA form, the CDR3 reads TGTGCCAGCAAAAGCACAAATACCAGGGGCAATGAGCAGTTCTTC. This encodes CASKSTNTRGNEQFF.

In this sample, this clonotype turned up many times. The CDR3 loop is CASSPSGRNEQFF. The CDR3 nucleotides read TGTGCCAGCAGCCCGAGCGGGAGGAATGAGCAGTTCTTC. The V and J genes are TRBV3-1 and TRBJ2-1, with 9 bases fitting TRBD2. Per germline, CDR1 LGHDT and CDR2 YNNKEL (reference sequence). This CDR3 is built from 13 residues. With 4 bases clipped from V and 7 bases from J, the junction kept 2 bases outside the gene matches.

About this clonotype: It is likely a read error, because the conserved phenylalanine at the end of the CDR3 is missing. The DNA is left out, because the CDR3 cannot be placed on it with certainty; the CDR3 is given as TCRdb lists it. The chain links TRBV7-9 to TRBJ1-4; the table's D call, TRBD1, has no DNA check behind it. Per the germline V gene, CDR1 is SEHNR and CDR2 is FQNEAQ (reference sequence). Inclusive of both ends, the CDR3 amounts to 20 amino acids. The CDR3 is CASSGERDRVSGANVLTFGP.

V and J are TRBV7-9 and TRBJ2-6, with D possibly matching TRBD1 (6 bases). The DNA end is a closer match to TRBJ2-7, so the J assignment may be wrong. Germline V CDR1 and CDR2: SEHNR, FQNEAQ (reference sequence). The CDR3 covers 15 residues. In DNA form, the CDR3 reads TGTGCCAGTACGTCTGAGACAGGTGCTAACTACGAGCAGTACTTC. This gives the protein CASTSETGANYEQYF.

On this clonotype: The junction departs from the called germline gene at one end, perhaps through a read error. The CDR3 region is CASSLWDRAYEQYF. The CDR3 nucleotides read TGTGCCAGCAGTCTATGGGACAGAGCCTACGAGCAGTACTTC. This sequence joins TRBV28 and TRBJ2-4; 7 bases are a match to TRBD1. The assigned J gene may be wrong: the sequence end matches TRBJ2-7 better. Germline lookup yields CDR1 MDHEN and CDR2 SYDVKM. The CDR3 sequence is 14 residues long.

By share, this clonotype counts as large. The J gene is TRBJ1-2, the V gene TRBV7-6; D gene unclear. There are 12 residues in the CDR3. Germline loops: CDR1 SGHVS, CDR2 FNYEAQ. V shed 0 bases and J shed 4 bases, with 3 bases lying between them. The CDR3 bases are TGTGCCAGCAGCTTAGCCGGCTATGGCTACACCTTC. This translates into CASSLAGYGYTF.

The chain carries TRBV27 and TRBJ2-4, with D perhaps being TRBD1 or TRBD2 (5 bases each). The DNA end is more similar to TRBJ2-7, so the J call may be wrong. Germline CDR1 and CDR2: MNHEY and SMNVEV (reference sequence). The CDR3 sequence is 12 residues long. DNA for the CDR3: TGTGCCAGCCAGGGAGATAAGAACGAGCAGTACTTC. Translated: CASQGDKNEQYF.

V is TRBV27 and J is TRBJ2-3, with 8 bases matching TRBD2. The end of the DNA aligns better with TRBJ2-1, so the J call may be wrong. This CDR3 has 19 residues. Per germline, CDR1 MNHEY and CDR2 SMNVEV (reference sequence). The DNA for the CDR3 is TGTGCCAGCAGTTTGGCAGCGGGAGAGGGGGGGAGGGGACAATATGAGCAGTTCTTC. Translating gives CASSLAAGEGGRGQYEQFF.

The chain combines TRBV7-6 with TRBJ2-7, with 9 bases fitting TRBD2. Germline V gives CDR1 SGHVS, CDR2 FNYEAQ. V lost 5 bases and J lost 4; bases outside the gene matches: 12. This CDR3 is 16 amino acids long. CDR3 region: CASSLPPAGGGYEQYF. The CDR3 nucleotides are TGTGCCAGCAGCCTACCTCCAGCGGGAGGTGGGTACGAGCAGTACTTC.

This clonotype was observed a few times. The chain recombines TRBV7-2 with TRBJ2-7, with TRBD2 matching 7 bases. V lost 1 base and J lost 2; bases outside the gene matches: 8. This CDR3 spans 16 amino acids. The germline gives CDR1 SGHTA, CDR2 FQGNSA. CDR3 region: CASSLGQAGLPYEQYF. The DNA of the CDR3 is TGTGCCAGCAGCTTAGGACAAGCGGGATTACCCTACGAGCAGTACTTC. The full variable domain, completed using reference TRBV7-2 and TRBJ2-7, is GAGVSQSPSNKVTEKGKDVELRCDPISGHTALYWYRQSLGQGLEFLIYFQGNSAPDKSGLPSDRFSAERTGGSVSTLTIQRTQQEDSAVYLCASSLGQAGLPYEQYFGPGTRLTVT.

A word on this clonotype: At one end, the junction sequence differs from germline, possibly due to a read error. This chain connects TRBV11-3 to TRBJ1-6, with D possibly matching TRBD1 (5 bases). Germline V gene data show CDR1 as SGHNT and CDR2 as YENEEA. CDR3 length equals 16 residues. The CDR3 protein is CASSPGRKASSYEQYF. The CDR3 DNA follows: TGTGCCAGCAGCCCGGGGCGCAAAGCTTCCTCCTACGAGCAGTACTTT.

V is TRBV2 and J is TRBJ2-3, with no clear D. Germline V CDR1 and CDR2: SNHLY, FYNNEI. V lost 6 bases and J lost 11, with 15 bases in between. This CDR3 has 12 residues. CDR3 sequence: CASRPDTLEQYF. The CDR3 coding sequence is TGTGCCAGCAGACCCGACACGCTCGAGCAGTATTTT.

DNA for the CDR3: TGTGCTAGTGGTTTGCCGGGGCTCTACAATGAGCAGTTCTTC. Translated: CASGLPGLYNEQFF. The V gene is TRBV12-5, the J gene TRBJ2-1; D might be TRBD1 or TRBD2, each matching 5 bases. The ends were cut back, 2 bases at V and 3 bases at J, with 8 bases in the middle. This CDR3 has 14 residues. CDR1 is LGHNT, CDR2 FRNRAP, per germline.